This T cell receptor (beta chain) was sequenced for a study of blood T cell repertoires in COVID-19. Background on the study: Collection of acute and convalescent COVID-19 samples took place in the United States, Italy and Spain. T cells, B-cell-depleted T cells, or PBMCs provided the cDNA or gDNA that served as material.

This clone was seen a few times. The authors' processing: Reference gene primer amplification gave nucleated cell count estimates. Data came from immunoSEQ multiplex PCR; TCRdb stores just in-frame clones and leaves some out. V, J and clone size derive from that table, while D and trimming were established from the DNA sequence. The table lists some 220,000 clones, 70% to 90% of them singletons, with approximately 12% in the top ten. The CDR3 has 14 residues. CDR1 is MGHDK, CDR2 SYGVNS, per germline. Trimming left V 0 bases short and J 6 bases short, with 11 bases between. The source is a woman under 30 who had recovered from COVID-19. Sequenced: peripheral blood. This chain joins TRBV25-1 and TRBJ1-1; D gene unclear. Written as DNA, the CDR3 is TGTGCCAGCAGTGAATATATGGACGGGGCTGAAGCTTTCTTT. Protein: CASSEYMDGAEAFF.